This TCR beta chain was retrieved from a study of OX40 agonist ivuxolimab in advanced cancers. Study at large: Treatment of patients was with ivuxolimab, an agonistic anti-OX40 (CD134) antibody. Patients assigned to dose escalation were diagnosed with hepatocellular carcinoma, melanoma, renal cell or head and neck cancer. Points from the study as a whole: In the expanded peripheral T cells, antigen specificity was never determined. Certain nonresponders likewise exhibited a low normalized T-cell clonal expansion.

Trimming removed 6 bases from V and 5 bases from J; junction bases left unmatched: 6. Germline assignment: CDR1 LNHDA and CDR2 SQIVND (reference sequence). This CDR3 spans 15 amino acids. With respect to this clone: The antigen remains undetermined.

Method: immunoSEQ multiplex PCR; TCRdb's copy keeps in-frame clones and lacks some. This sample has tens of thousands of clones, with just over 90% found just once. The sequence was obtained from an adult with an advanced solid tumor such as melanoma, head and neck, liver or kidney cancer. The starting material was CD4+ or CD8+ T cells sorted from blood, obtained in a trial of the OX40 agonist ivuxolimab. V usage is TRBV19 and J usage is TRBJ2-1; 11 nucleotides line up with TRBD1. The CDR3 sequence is CASRMMDRGHNEQFF. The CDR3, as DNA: TGTGCCAGTAGGATGATGGACAGGGGGCACAATGAGCAGTTCTTC.